A selection of T cell receptor beta chains follows, all from one sample in a study of shared clonotypes between healthy human individuals. Only in-frame clones appear in the TCRdb table, and some are missing; sequencing was by immunoSEQ multiplex PCR. This table holds 90,000 to 120,000 clones, 65% to 75% found once. Sequencing input: memory CD8+ T cells sorted from blood. The receptors come from a woman in her 30s in good health. The CDR3 runs from the conserved cysteine through the conserved F or W. A D gene is named only where the DNA matches it firmly. Part of the rows lack a size; the others show once, few, many or a class for expanded clones.

J: TRBJ2-5
V: TRBV29-1
length: 13
D: .
size: few
CDR3: CSVEFEAGERQYF
DNA: TGCAGCGTTGAATTTGAGGCAGGGGAGCGCCAGTACTTC

J: TRBJ2-2
V: TRBV28
length: 17
D: .
size: .
CDR3: CASSLRAPSPGTGELFF
DNA: TGTGCCAGCAGTTTAAGGGCTCCTAGCCCGGGCACCGGGGAGCTGTTTTTT

J: TRBJ2-1
V: TRBV28
length: 15
D: .
size: .
CDR3: CASSLKYLSVNEQFF
DNA: TGTGCCAGCAGTCTAAAGTACCTTAGCGTCAATGAGCAGTTCTTC

J: TRBJ2-2
V: TRBV28
length: 17
D: TRBD1
size: .
CDR3: CASSPSWDRENTGELFF
DNA: TGTGCCAGCAGTCCCTCCTGGGACAGGGAGAACACCGGGGAGCTGTTTTTT

J: TRBJ1-3
V: TRBV6-1
length: 12
D: .
size: .
CDR3: CASRGGGNTIYF
DNA: TGTGCCAGCAGAGGGGGTGGAAACACCATATATTTT

J: TRBJ2-2
V: TRBV4-2
length: 19
D: TRBD2
size: few
CDR3: CASSQAGTSSGVDTGELFF
DNA: TGTGCCAGCAGCCAGGCCGGGACTAGTTCTGGTGTGGACACCGGGGAGCTGTTTTTT

J: TRBJ2-7
V: TRBV28
length: 11
D: .
size: .
CDR3: CASSFSYEQYF
DNA: TGTGCCAGCAGTTTTTCCTACGAGCAGTACTTC

J: TRBJ2-1
V: TRBV19
length: 17
D: TRBD2
size: .
CDR3: CASSIVSSGGSYNEQFF
DNA: TGTGCCAGTAGTATAGTCTCTAGCGGGGGCTCCTACAATGAGCAGTTCTTC

J: TRBJ2-1
V: TRBV30
length: 14
D: TRBD2
size: .
CDR3: CACLTSGFCNEQFF
DNA: TGTGCCTGCTTGACTAGCGGGTTTTGTAATGAGCAGTTCTTC

J: TRBJ2-3
V: TRBV6-1
length: 15
D: .
size: .
CDR3: CASRQGWRLTDTQYF
DNA: TGTGCCAGCAGGCAAGGGTGGCGTCTCACAGATACGCAGTATTTT

J: TRBJ2-5
V: TRBV27
length: 13
D: .
size: .
CDR3: CASSFWGLGTQYF
DNA: TGTGCCAGCAGTTTCTGGGGCTTAGGGACCCAGTACTTC

J: TRBJ1-2
V: TRBV15
length: 15
D: .
size: .
CDR3: CATSRDRTATYGYTF
DNA: TGTGCCACCAGCAGAGATCGGACAGCAACCTATGGCTACACCTTC

J: TRBJ2-7
V: TRBV4-2
length: 15
D: TRBD2
size: once
CDR3: CASSQGNSGAYEQYF
DNA: TGTGCCAGCAGCCAAGGTAATAGCGGGGCCTACGAGCAGTACTTC

J: TRBJ2-7
V: TRBV19
length: 16
D: .
size: .
CDR3: CASSHRGADLPYEQYF
DNA: TGTGCCAGTAGCCATAGGGGGGCCGACCTACCCTACGAGCAGTACTTC

J: TRBJ1-1
V: TRBV7-6
length: 14
D: .
size: .
CDR3: CASSLDAGNTEAFF
DNA: TGTGCCAGCAGCTTAGATGCAGGGAACACTGAAGCTTTCTTT

J: TRBJ1-1
V: TRBV30
length: 15
D: TRBD1
size: .
CDR3: CAWSVDGTGGAEAFF
DNA: TGTGCCTGGAGTGTAGACGGGACAGGGGGAGCTGAAGCTTTCTTT

J: TRBJ1-4
V: TRBV5-1
length: 14
D: .
size: once
CDR3: CASSSDGINEKLFF
DNA: TGCGCCAGCAGCTCGGACGGAATAAATGAAAAACTGTTTTTT

J: TRBJ2-1
V: TRBV7-6
length: 13
D: .
size: .
CDR3: CASSKSRGDEQFF
DNA: TGTGCCAGCAGCAAGAGCAGGGGAGATGAGCAGTTCTTC

J: TRBJ1-1
V: TRBV30
length: 15
D: .
size: .
CDR3: CAWSVRSRRNTEAFF
DNA: TGTGCCTGGAGTGTACGTAGCAGAAGGAACACTGAAGCTTTCTTT

J: TRBJ2-1
V: TRBV7-9
length: 16
D: .
size: few
CDR3: CASSPRGGSAYNEQFF
DNA: TGTGCCAGCAGCCCCAGGGGGGGATCGGCGTACAATGAGCAGTTCTTC

J: TRBJ1-4
V: TRBV2
length: 15
D: TRBD1
size: .
CDR3: CASRLPGQGYEKLFF
DNA: TGTGCCAGCAGGTTACCGGGACAGGGGTATGAAAAACTGTTTTTT

J: TRBJ1-2
V: TRBV29-1
length: 13
D: .
size: .
CDR3: CSVEGAGNYGYTF
DNA: TGCAGCGTTGAAGGGGCGGGTAACTATGGCTACACCTTC

J: TRBJ2-3
V: TRBV5-1
length: 17
D: TRBD1
size: .
CDR3: CASSPRTGFFSTDTQYF
DNA: TGCGCCAGCAGCCCACGGACAGGGTTCTTTAGCACAGATACGCAGTATTTT

J: TRBJ2-1
V: TRBV6-4
length: 16
D: .
size: .
CDR3: CASSRGLGERLNEQFF
DNA: TGTGCCAGCAGCCGGGGGCTTGGCGAGCGCTTAAATGAGCAGTTCTTC

J: TRBJ2-3
V: TRBV28
length: 14
D: .
size: .
CDR3: CASSLWAGNGDQYF
DNA: TGTGCCAGCAGTTTGTGGGCAGGCAACGGAGATCAGTATTTT

J: TRBJ1-3
V: TRBV27
length: 14
D: .
size: .
CDR3: CASSLGGPGNTIYF
DNA: TGTGCCAGCAGTTTAGGGGGGCCGGGAAACACCATATATTTT

J: TRBJ2-7
V: TRBV7-2
length: 13
D: .
size: .
CDR3: CASSSQLGYEQYF
DNA: TGTGCCAGCAGCTCCCAACTTGGCTACGAGCAGTACTTC

J: TRBJ2-7
V: TRBV9
length: 15
D: TRBD2
size: few
CDR3: CASSRIRRESYEQYF
DNA: TGTGCCAGCAGCCGCATTAGGCGGGAGTCCTACGAGCAGTACTTC

J: TRBJ2-3
V: TRBV5-1
length: 15
D: TRBD1
size: .
CDR3: CASSSRGQGRDTQYF
DNA: TGCGCCAGCAGCAGCCGGGGACAGGGGCGGGATACGCAGTATTTT

J: TRBJ1-2
V: TRBV5-1
length: 15
D: .
size: few
CDR3: CASSLGGLVGYGYTF
DNA: TGCGCCAGCAGCTTGGGTGGACTCGTTGGGTATGGCTACACCTTC

J: TRBJ2-7
V: TRBV2
length: 14
D: .
size: .
CDR3: CASSRDLNYYEQYF
DNA: TGTGCCAGCAGTAGGGACCTGAACTACTACGAGCAGTACTTC

J: TRBJ2-5
V: TRBV7-6
length: 13
D: .
size: .
CDR3: CASSFTRRETQYF
DNA: TGTGCCAGCAGCTTTACCCGTCGGGAGACCCAGTACTTC

J: TRBJ1-2
V: TRBV27
length: 16
D: TRBD1
size: few
CDR3: CASSPGTGQGFYGYTF
DNA: TGTGCCAGCAGTCCCGGTACGGGACAGGGTTTCTATGGCTACACCTTC

J: TRBJ2-1
V: TRBV6-5
length: 15
D: .
size: .
CDR3: CASRVFTFSYNEQFF
DNA: TGTGCCAGCCGGGTTTTTACCTTCTCCTACAATGAGCAGTTCTTC

J: TRBJ2-7
V: TRBV19
length: 13
D: .
size: few
CDR3: CASSIDPKYEQYF
DNA: TGTGCCAGTAGTATAGACCCCAAATACGAGCAGTACTTC